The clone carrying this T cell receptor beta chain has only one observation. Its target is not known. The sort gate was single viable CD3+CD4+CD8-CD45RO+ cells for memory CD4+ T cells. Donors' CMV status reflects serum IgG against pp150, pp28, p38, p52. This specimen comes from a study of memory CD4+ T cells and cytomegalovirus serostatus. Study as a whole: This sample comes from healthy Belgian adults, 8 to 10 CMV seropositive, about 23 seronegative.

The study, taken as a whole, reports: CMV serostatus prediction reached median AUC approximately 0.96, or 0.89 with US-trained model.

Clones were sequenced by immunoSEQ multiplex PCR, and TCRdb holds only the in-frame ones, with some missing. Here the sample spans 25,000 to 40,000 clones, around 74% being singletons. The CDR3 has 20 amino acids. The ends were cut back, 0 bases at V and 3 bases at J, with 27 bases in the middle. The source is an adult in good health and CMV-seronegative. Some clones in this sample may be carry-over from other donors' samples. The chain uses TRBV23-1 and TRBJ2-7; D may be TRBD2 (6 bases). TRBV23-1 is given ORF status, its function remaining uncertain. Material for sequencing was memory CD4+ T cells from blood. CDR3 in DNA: TGCGCCAGCAGTCAATCAGGTTTGACGGGAGCTCGGCCGCCAGTCTACGAGCAGTACTTC. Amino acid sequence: CASSQSGLTGARPPVYEQYF.